This T cell receptor (beta chain) was identified in a study of Ad26.COV2.S vaccination and SARS-CoV-2 variants. Study overall: Doses of Ad26.COV2.S were injected into muscle once or twice, 56 days apart. Notes on the study in general: In TCR breadth and depth analyses, total T cell responses may have been underestimated.

Germline V CDR1 and CDR2: SNHLY, FYNNEI. The CDR3 is made up of 12 amino acids. Deletions cut 8 bases from V and 8 bases from J, with 13 bases between. Treatment denoted: roughly 18 received Ad26.COV2.S at low or high dose, single or two shots; 5 received placebo; per-sample allocation not given. Samples analyzed were those drawn on day 63 after the first vaccine or placebo injection. At a Boston site, the person donating was an adult of 18-55 years. Some clones are missing from TCRdb's copy, which holds only in-frame ones; the method was immunoSEQ multiplex PCR. The top ten hold less than 15% of the sample, which has 400,000 to 450,000 clones, over 75% seen once. As regards this clone: What it recognizes is unknown.

The V and J genes are TRBV2 and TRBJ2-1, with TRBD2 as a possible D gene (5 bases). The specimen comprised peripheral blood, sampled in a trial of Ad26.COV2.S vaccine versus placebo. This clonotype originated in a person between 18 and 65 years old who received the Ad26.COV2.S COVID-19 vaccine or a placebo. The CDR3 here is CASSTASYEQFF. In DNA form, the CDR3 reads TGTGCCAGCTCTACGGCTAGCTATGAGCAGTTCTTC.